Listed here are 9 T cell receptor beta chains from one sample, sequenced in a study of beta chain features in type 1 diabetes. Since all of the isolated RNA was reverse transcribed, expressed TCRB transcripts were what got sequenced. Sequencing used immunoSEQ multiplex PCR; TCRdb keeps in-frame clones, though not all of them. The sample records approximately 250,000 clones, 9.6% being singletons. The specimen sequenced was naive CD4+ T cells from blood. The receptors were sampled from a woman under 30 in good health.

CDR3: CASSPIIQEGTGLGYTF. In nucleotides, the CDR3 is TGTGCCAGCTCACCGATAATACAGGAAGGGACAGGCCTCGGCTACACCTTC. The chain uses TRBV18 and TRBJ1-2; 8 bases are shared with TRBD1. This CDR3 contains 17 residues. After removal of 3 bases from V and 8 bases from J, the junction contained 17 bases not matched to a gene. CDR1 and CDR2 from the germline V gene are KGHSH and LQKENI.

The chain has TRBV7-9 and TRBJ1-4, with a tentative D call TRBD1 (5 bases). The CDR3 is 11 amino acids. The V gene's germline CDR1 is SEHNR and CDR2 FQNEAQ (reference sequence). V lost 11 bases to trimming and J lost 7 bases, with 11 bases between them. The CDR3 spells CASAGGEKLFF. CDR3 bases: TGTGCCTCCGCCGGGGGTGAAAAACTGTTTTTT.

This clone was seen only a few times. The identical CDR3 is also encoded by other nucleotide sequences in the sample. The chain carries TRBV19 and TRBJ2-7; tentatively, D is TRBD2 (5 bases). The CDR3 extends over 14 amino acids. Between the trimmed V and J ends, which lost 2 bases and 0 bases, there was a span of 8 bases. Germline CDR1 LNHDA, CDR2 SQIVND (reference sequence). The CDR3 sequence: CASSITGSSYEQYF. CDR3 in DNA: TGTGCCAGTAGTATAACGGGAAGCTCCTACGAGCAGTACTTC.

This clone came up a few times. This sequence joins TRBV25-1 and TRBJ2-5; D might be TRBD1 (5 bases). The CDR3 has 14 residues. CDR1 and CDR2 from the germline V gene are MGHDK and SYGVNS. Trimming left V 1 base short and J 3 bases short, with 9 bases between. In DNA, the CDR3 is TGTGCCAGCAGTGAATTAGGCAGGGAAGAGACCCAGTACTTC. Protein sequence: CASSELGREETQYF.

The V call is TRBV30, the J call TRBJ1-1, with unresolved D. Germline CDR1 is GTSNPN and CDR2 is SVGIG (reference sequence). This CDR3 is built from 12 residues. V was pared by 2 bases and J by 7 bases, with 11 bases between. CDR3 protein: CAWSPRGYEAFF. The CDR3 nucleotides are TGTGCCTGGAGTCCTCGAGGATATGAAGCTTTCTTT.

This clone was detected a few times. J is TRBJ1-2 and V is TRBV6-5; D remains unclear. Germline assignment: CDR1 MNHEY and CDR2 SVGAGI. Trimming removed 7 bases from V and 2 bases from J, with 8 bases in between. There are 12 residues in the CDR3. CDR3: CASNDGNYGYTF. The CDR3 DNA is TGTGCCAGCAACGACGGGAACTATGGCTACACCTTC.

The rearrangement uses TRBV19 and TRBJ2-2, with 7 bases matching TRBD1. The germline CDR1 and CDR2 sequences are LNHDA and SQIVND (reference sequence). J was trimmed by 5 bases and V by 6 bases; bases with no gene match: 9. CDR3 size: 15 residues. DNA of the CDR3: TGTGCCAGTAGCGTAAAGGGGGCGCGGACCGGGGAGCTGTTTTTT. It specifies CASSVKGARTGELFF.

The sample holds a few counts of this clone. The chain employs TRBV9 and TRBJ1-2; 7 bases agree with TRBD1. Germline-derived CDR1 and CDR2 are SGDLS and YYNGEE. This CDR3 region has 15 residues. J lost 4 bases, V lost 4 bases, and 10 bases had no gene match. The CDR3 reads CASSTRDRSGYGYTF. The DNA for the CDR3 is TGTGCCAGCAGCACCCGGGACAGAAGCGGCTATGGCTACACCTTC.

This clone has just a few counts. V and J are TRBV18 and TRBJ2-3; tentatively, D is TRBD2 (5 bases). The CDR3 loop spans 13 amino acids. Germline lookup yields CDR1 KGHSH and CDR2 LQKENI. V lost 5 bases and J lost 6, with 12 bases in between. This CDR3 reads CASSSAPGDTQYF. DNA for the CDR3: TGTGCCAGCTCATCAGCACCGGGGGATACGCAGTATTTT.